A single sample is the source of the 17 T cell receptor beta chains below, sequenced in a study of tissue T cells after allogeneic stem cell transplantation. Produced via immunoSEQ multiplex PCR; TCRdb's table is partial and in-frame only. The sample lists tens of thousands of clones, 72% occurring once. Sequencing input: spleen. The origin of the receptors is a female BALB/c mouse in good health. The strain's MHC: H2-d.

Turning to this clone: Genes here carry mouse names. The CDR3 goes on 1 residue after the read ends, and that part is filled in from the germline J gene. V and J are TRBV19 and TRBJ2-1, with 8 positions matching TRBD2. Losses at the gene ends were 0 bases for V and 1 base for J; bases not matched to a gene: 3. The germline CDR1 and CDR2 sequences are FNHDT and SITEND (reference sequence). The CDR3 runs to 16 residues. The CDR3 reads CASSIANWGNYAEQFF. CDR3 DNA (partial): TGTGCCAGCAGTATAGCTAACTGGGGGAACTATGCTGAGCAGTTC. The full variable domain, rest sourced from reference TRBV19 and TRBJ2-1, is GGIITQTPKFLIGQEGQKLTLKCQQNFNHDTMYWYRQDSGKGLRLIYYSITENDLQKGDLSEGYDASREKKSSFSLTVTSAQKNEMAVFLCASSIANWGNYAEQFFGPGTRLTVL.

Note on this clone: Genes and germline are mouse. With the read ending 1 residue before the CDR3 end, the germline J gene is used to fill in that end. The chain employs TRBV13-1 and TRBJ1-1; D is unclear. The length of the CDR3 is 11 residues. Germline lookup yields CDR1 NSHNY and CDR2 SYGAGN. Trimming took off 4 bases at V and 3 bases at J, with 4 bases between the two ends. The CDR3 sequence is CASSRYTEVFF. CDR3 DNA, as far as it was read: TGTGCCAGCAGTCGGTACACAGAAGTCTTC.

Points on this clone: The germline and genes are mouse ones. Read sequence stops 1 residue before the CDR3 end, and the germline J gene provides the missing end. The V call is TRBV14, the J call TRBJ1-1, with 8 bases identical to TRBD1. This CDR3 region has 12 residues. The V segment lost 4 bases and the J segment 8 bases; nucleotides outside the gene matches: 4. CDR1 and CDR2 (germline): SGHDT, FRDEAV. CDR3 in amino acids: CASSPGDREVFF. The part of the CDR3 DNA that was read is TGTGCCAGCAGTCCCGGGGACAGGGAAGTCTTC.

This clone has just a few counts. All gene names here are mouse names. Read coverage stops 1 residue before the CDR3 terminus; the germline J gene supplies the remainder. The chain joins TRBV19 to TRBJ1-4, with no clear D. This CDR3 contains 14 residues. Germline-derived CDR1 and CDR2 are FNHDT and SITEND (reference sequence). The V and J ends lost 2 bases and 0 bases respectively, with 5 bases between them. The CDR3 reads CASSMGISNERLFF. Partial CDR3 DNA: TGTGCCAGCAGTATGGGGATTTCCAACGAAAGATTATTT.

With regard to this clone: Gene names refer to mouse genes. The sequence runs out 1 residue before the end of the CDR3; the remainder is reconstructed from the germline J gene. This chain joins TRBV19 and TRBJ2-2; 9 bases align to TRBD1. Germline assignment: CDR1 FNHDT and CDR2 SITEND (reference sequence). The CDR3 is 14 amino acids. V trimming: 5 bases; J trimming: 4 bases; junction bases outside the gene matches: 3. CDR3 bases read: TGTGCCAGCAGGGGGACAGGGTTCACCGGGCAGCTCTAC. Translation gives CASRGTGFTGQLY. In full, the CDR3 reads CASRGTGFTGQLYF.

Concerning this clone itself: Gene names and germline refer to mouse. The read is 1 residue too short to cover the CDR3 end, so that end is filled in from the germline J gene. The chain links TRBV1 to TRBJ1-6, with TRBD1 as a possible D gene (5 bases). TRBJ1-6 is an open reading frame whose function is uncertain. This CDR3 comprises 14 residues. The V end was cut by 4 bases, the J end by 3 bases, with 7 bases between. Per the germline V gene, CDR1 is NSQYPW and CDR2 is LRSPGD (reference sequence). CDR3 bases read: TGCACCTGCAGTGGGACAAACTATAATTCGCCCCTCTAC. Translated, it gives CTCSGTNYNSPLY. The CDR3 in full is CTCSGTNYNSPLYF.

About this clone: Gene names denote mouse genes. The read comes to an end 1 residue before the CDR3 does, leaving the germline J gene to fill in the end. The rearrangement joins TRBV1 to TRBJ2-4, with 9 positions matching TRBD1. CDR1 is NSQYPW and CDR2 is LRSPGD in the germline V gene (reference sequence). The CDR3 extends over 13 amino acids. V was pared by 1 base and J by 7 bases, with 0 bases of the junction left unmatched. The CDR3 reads CTCSAGTGDTLYF. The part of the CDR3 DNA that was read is TGCACCTGCAGTGCAGGGACAGGGGACACCTTGTAC.

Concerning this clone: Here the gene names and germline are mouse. CDR3 residues: CASGEGGPPGTQYF. The CDR3 bases that were read are TGTGCCAGCGGTGAGGGGGGGCCCCCAGGGACCCAGTAC. The V call is TRBV13-2, the J call TRBJ2-5; TRBD2 agrees at 8 bases. The read finishes 1 residue shy of the CDR3 end, and the germline J gene is used to complete it. Trimming removed 2 bases from V and 9 bases from J; junction bases left unmatched: 8. Germline CDR1 NNHNN, CDR2 SYGAGS (reference sequence). This CDR3 has 14 amino acids.

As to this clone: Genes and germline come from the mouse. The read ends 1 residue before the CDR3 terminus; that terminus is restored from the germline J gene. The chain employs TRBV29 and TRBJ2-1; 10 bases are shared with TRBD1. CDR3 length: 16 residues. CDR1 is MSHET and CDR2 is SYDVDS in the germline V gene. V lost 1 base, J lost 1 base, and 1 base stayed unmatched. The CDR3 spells CASSLWGQGNYAEQFF. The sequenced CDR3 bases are TGTGCTAGCAGTTTATGGGGACAGGGGAACTATGCTGAGCAGTTC.

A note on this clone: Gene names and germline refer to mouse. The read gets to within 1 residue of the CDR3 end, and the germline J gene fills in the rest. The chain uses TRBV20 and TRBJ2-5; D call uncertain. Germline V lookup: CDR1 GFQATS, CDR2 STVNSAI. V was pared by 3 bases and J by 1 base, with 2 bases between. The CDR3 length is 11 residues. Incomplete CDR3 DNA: TGTGGTGCTAGACACCAAGACACCCAGTAC. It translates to CGARHQDTQY. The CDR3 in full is CGARHQDTQYF.

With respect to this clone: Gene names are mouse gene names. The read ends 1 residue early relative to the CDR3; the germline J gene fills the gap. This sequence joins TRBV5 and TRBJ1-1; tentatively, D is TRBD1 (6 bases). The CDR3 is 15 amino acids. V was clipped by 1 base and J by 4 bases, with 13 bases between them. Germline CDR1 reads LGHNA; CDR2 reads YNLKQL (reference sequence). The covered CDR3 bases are TGTGCCAGCAGCCAAGGGGGGGCGCCGGTCACAGAAGTCTTC. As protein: CASSQGGAPVTEVF. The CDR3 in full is CASSQGGAPVTEVFF.

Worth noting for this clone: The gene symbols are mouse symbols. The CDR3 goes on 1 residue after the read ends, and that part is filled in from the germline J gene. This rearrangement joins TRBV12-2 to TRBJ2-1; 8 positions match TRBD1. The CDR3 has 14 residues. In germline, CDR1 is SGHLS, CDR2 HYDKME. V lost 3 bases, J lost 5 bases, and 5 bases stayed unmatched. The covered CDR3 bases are TGTGCCAGCTCTGCGGACAGGGAGGATGCTGAGCAGTTC. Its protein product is CASSADREDAEQF. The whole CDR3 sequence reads CASSADREDAEQFF.

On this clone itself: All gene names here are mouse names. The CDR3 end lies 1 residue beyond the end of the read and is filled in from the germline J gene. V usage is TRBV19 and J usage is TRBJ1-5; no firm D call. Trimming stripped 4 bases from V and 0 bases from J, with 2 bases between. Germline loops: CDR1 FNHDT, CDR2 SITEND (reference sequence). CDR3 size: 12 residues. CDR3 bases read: TGTGCCAGCAGTGGTAACAACCAGGCTCCGCTT. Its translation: CASSGNNQAPL. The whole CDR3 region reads CASSGNNQAPLF.

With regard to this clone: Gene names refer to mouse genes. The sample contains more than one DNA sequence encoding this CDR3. This chain's CDR3 is CASSLSTGGNTGQLYF. The part of the CDR3 DNA that was read is TGTGCTAGCAGTTTATCGACTGGGGGTAACACCGGGCAGCTCTAC. The chain has TRBV29 and TRBJ2-2, with 9 nucleotides matching TRBD2. The read ends 1 residue early relative to the CDR3; the germline J gene fills the gap. V lost 0 bases to trimming and J lost 2 bases; unmatched junction nucleotides: 1. Germline values: CDR1 MSHET, CDR2 SYDVDS. CDR3 length equals 16 residues.

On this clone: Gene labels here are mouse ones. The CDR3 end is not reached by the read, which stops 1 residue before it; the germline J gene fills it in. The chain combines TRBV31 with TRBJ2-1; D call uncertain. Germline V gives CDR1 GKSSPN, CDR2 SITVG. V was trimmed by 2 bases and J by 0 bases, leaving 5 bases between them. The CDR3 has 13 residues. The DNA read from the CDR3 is TGTGCCTGGAGTAACAGTAACTATGCTGAGCAGTTC. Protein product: CAWSNSNYAEQF. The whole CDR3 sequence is CAWSNSNYAEQFF.

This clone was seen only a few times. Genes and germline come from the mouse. The CDR3 DNA, read in part, is TGTGCCAGCAGAACCGGGACTGGGGGATATGAACAGTAC. It translates to CASRTGTGGYEQY. The full CDR3 protein reads CASRTGTGGYEQYF. The chain couples TRBV13-1 to TRBJ2-7; 11 bases agree with TRBD2. The missing CDR3 end, 1 residue past where the read stops, is filled in from the germline J gene. This CDR3 is 14 amino acids long. Germline CDR1 and CDR2: NSHNY and SYGAGN. V lost 5 bases to trimming and J lost 4 bases; unmatched junction nucleotides: 5.

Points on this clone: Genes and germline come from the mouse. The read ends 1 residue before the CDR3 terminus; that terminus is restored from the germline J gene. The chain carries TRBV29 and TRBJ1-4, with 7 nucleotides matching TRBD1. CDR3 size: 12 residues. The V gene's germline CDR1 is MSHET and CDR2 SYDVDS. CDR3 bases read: TGTGCCACCGGGACAGTCAACGAAAGATTATTT. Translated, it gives CATGTVNERLF. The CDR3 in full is CATGTVNERLFF.